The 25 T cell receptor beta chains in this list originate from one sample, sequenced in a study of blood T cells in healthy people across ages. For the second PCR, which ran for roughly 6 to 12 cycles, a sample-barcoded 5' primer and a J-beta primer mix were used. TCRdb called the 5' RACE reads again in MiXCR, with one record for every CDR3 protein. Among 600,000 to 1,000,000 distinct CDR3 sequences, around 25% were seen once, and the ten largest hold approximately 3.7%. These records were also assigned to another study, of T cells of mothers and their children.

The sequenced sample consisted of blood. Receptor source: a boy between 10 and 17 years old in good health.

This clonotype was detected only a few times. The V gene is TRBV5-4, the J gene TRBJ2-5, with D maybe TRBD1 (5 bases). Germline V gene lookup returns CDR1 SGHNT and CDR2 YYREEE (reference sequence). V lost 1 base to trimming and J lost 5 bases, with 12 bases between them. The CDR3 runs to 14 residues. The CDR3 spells CASSLSSGRETQYF. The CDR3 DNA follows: TGTGCCAGCAGCTTGAGTTCAGGGCGGGAGACCCAGTACTTC. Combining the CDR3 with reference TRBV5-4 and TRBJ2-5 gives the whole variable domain ETGVTQSPTHLIKTRGQQVTLRCSSQSGHNTVSWYQQALGQGPQFIFQYYREEENGRGNFPPRFSGLQFPNYSSELNVNALELDDSALYLCASSLSSGRETQYFGPGTRLLVL.

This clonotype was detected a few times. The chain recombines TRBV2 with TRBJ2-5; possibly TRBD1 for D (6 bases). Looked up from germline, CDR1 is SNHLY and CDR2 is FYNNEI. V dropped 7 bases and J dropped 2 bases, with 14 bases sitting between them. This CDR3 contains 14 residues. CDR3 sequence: CASTATGLQETQYF. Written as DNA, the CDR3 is TGTGCCAGCACCGCGACAGGCTTGCAAGAGACCCAGTACTTC.

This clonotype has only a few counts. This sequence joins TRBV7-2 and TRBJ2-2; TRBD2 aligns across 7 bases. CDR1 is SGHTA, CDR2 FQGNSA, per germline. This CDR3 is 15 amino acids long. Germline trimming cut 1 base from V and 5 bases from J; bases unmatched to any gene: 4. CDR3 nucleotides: TGTGCCAGCAGCTTAGGCGGGGGACGGACCGGGGAGCTGTTTTTT. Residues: CASSLGGGRTGELFF.

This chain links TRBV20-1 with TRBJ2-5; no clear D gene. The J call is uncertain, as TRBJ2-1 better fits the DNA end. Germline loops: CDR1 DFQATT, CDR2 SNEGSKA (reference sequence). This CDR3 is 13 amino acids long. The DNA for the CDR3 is TGCAGTGCCAGAAAGACCCAATCGAATGAGCAGTTCTTC. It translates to CSARKTQSNEQFF.

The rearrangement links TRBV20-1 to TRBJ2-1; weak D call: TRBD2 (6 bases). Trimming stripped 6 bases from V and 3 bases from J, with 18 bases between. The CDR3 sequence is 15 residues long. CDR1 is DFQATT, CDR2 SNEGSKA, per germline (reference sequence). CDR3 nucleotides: TGCAGTGCCGATCAGGAGACTAGTTTCTACAATGAGCAGTTCTTC. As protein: CSADQETSFYNEQFF.

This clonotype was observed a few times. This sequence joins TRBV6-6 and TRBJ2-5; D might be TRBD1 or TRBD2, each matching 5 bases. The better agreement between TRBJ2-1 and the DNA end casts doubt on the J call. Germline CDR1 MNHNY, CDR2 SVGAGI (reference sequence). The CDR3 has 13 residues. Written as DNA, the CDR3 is TGTGCCAGCAGTTACGGGACCCACAATGAGCAGTTCTTC. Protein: CASSYGTHNEQFF.

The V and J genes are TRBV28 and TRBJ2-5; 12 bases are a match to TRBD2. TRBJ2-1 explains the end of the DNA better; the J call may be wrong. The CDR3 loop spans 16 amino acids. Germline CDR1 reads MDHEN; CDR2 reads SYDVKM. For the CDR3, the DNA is TGTGCCAGCAGTGGGGCGGGGCTAGCGGGAGGGGATGAGCAGTTCTTC. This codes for CASSGAGLAGGDEQFF.

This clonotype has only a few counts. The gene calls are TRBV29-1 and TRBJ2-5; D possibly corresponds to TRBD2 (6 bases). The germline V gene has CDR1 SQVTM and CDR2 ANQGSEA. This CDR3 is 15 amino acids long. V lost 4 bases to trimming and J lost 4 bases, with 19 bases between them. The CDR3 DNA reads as TGCAGCGTTGGATTGGGCGGGGACCCATCAGAGACCCAGTACTTC. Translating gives CSVGLGGDPSETQYF.

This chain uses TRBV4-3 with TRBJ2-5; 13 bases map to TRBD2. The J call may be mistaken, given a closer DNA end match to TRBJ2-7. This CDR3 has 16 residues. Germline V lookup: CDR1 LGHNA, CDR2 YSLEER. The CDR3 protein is CASSQDRTSGGYEQYF. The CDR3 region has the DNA TGCGCCAGCAGCCAAGATAGGACTAGCGGGGGCTACGAGCAGTACTTC.

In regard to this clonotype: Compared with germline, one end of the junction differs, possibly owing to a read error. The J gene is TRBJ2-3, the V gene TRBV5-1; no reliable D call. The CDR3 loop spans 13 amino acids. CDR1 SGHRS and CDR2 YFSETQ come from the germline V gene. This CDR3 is CASRLGSADAQYF. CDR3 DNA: TGCGCCAGCCGCTTGGGGTCAGCAGATGCGCAGTATTTT.

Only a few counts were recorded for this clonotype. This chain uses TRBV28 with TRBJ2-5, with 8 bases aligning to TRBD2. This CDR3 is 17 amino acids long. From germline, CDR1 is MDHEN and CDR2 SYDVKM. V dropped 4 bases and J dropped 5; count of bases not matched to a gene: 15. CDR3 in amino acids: CASSSPTLAGGGETQYF. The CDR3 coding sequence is TGTGCCAGCAGTTCCCCTACGTTGGCGGGGGGCGGGGAGACCCAGTACTTC.

The CDR3 DNA sequence: TGTGCCAGCAGCGACTTGGACGGGGGGGACACTGAAGCTTTCTTT. Translation: CASSDLDGGDTEAFF. The chain uses TRBV2 and TRBJ1-1, with a possible D match to TRBD1 (5 bases). The CDR3 sequence is 15 residues long. Per germline, CDR1 SNHLY and CDR2 FYNNEI. The V and J ends lost 6 bases and 3 bases respectively, with 17 bases between them.

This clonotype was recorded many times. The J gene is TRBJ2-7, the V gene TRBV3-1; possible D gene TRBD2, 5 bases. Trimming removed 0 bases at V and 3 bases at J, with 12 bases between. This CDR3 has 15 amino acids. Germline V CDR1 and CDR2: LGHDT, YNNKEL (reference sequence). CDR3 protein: CASSQDLSAVYEQYF. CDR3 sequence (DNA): TGTGCCAGCAGCCAAGATCTTTCAGCGGTCTACGAGCAGTACTTC.

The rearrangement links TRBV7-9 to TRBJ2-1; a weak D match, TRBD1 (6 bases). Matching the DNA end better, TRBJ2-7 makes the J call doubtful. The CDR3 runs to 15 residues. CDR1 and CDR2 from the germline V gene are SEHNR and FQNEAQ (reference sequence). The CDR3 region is CASSGYRDTTYEQYF. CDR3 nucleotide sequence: TGTGCCAGCAGCGGTTATCGGGACACAACCTACGAGCAGTACTTC.

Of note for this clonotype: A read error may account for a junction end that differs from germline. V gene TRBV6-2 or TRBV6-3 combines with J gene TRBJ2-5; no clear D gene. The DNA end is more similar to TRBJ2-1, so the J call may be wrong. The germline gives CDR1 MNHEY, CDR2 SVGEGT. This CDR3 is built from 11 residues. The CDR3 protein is CTSSYPNEQFF. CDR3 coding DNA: TGTACCAGCAGTTACCCTAATGAGCAGTTCTTC.

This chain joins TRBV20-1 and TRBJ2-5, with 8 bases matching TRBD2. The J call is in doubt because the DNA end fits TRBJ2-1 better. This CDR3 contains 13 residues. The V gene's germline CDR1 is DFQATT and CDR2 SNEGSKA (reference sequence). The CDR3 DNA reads TGCAGTGCTGGCGGGAGGCTGGGCAATGAGCAGTTCTTC. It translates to CSAGGRLGNEQFF.

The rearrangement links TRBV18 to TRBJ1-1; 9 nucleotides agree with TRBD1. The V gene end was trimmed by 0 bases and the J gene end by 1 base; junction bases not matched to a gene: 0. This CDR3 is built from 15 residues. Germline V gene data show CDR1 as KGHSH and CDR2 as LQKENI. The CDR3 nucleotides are TGTGCCAGCTCACCACCGGGACAGGGGAACACTGAAGCTTTCTTT. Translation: CASSPPGQGNTEAFF.

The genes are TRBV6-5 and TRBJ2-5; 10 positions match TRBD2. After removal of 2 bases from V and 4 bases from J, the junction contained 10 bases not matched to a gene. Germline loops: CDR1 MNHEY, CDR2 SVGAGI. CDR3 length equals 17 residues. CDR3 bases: TGTGCCAGCAGTTACGGCCGAGCGGGAGGGCCCGGAGAGACCCAGTACTTC. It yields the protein CASSYGRAGGPGETQYF.

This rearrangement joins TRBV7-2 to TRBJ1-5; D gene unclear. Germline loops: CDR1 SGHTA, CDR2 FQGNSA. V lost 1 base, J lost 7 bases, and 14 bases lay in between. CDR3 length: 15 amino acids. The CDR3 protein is CASSLVFTEVQPQHF. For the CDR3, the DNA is TGTGCCAGCAGCTTAGTTTTCACGGAGGTGCAGCCCCAGCATTTT. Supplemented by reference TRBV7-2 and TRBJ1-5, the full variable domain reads GAGVSQSPSNKVTEKGKDVELRCDPISGHTALYWYRQSLGQGLEFLIYFQGNSAPDKSGLPSDRFSAERTGGSVSTLTIQRTQQEDSAVYLCASSLVFTEVQPQHFGDGTRLSIL.

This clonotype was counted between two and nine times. The CDR3 spells CATSRGGDIQYF. CDR3 coding DNA: TGTGCCACCAGCAGAGGCGGCGACATTCAGTACTTC. The rearrangement links TRBV15 to TRBJ2-4; D not resolved. V gave up 1 base and J gave up 8 bases, with 6 bases separating them. CDR3 length equals 12 residues. Germline V lookup: CDR1 LNHNV, CDR2 YYDKDF (reference sequence).

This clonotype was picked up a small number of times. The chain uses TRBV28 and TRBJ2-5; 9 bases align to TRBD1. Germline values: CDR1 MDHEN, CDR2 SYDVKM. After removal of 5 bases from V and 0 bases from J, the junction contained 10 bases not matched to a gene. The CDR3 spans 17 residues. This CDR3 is CASSLRQGVAYQETQYF. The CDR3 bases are TGTGCCAGCAGTCTCCGACAGGGGGTGGCGTACCAAGAGACCCAGTACTTC.

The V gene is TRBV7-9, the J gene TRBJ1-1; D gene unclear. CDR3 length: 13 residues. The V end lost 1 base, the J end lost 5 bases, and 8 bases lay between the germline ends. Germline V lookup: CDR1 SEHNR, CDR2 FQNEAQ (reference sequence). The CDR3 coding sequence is TGTGCCAGCAGCTTAGGATTTGGTACTGAAGCTTTCTTT. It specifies CASSLGFGTEAFF. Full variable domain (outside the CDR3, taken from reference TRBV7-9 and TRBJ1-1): DTGVSQNPRHKITKRGQNVTFRCDPISEHNRLYWYRQTLGQGPEFLTYFQNEAQLEKSRLLSDRFSAERPKGSFSTLEIQRTEQGDSAMYLCASSLGFGTEAFFGQGTRLTVV.

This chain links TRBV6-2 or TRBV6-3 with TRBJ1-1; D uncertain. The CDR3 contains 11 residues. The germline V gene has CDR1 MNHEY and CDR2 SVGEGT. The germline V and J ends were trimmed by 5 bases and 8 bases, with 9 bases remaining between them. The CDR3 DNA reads TGTGCCAGCAGTGATAGCGGGGAAGCTTTCTTT. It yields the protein CASSDSGEAFF.

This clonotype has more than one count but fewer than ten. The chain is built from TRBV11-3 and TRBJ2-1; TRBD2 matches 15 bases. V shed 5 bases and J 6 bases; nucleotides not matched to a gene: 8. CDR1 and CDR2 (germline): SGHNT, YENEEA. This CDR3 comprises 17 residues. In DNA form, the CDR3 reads TGTGCCAGCAGCCCAGGACTAGCGGGAGGGCCAGTCAATGAGCAGTTCTTC. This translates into CASSPGLAGGPVNEQFF.

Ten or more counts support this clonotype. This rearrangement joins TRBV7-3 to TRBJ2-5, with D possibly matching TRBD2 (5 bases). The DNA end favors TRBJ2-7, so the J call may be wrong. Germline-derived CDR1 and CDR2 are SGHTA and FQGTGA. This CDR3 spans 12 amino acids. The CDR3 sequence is CASSRRGYEQYF. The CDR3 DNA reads TGTGCCAGCAGCCGCCGGGGCTACGAGCAGTACTTC.